These 18 T cell receptor beta chains were all obtained from the same sample, sequenced in a study of Ad26.COV2.S vaccination and SARS-CoV-2 variants. The treatment denotes: some 20 received Ad26.COV2.S at low or high dose, single or two shots; a few received placebo; per-sample allocation not given. Sampling occurred on day 63 after the first vaccine or placebo injection. TCRdb keeps only in-frame clones here, not all; method: immunoSEQ multiplex PCR. The sample holds about 330,000 clones, roughly 90% seen once. This material consisted of peripheral blood, taken in a trial of Ad26.COV2.S vaccine versus placebo. Receptors were obtained from a person aged 18-60 years who received the Ad26.COV2.S COVID-19 vaccine or a placebo.

This clone was seen just once. The gene calls are TRBV3-1 (or the pseudogene TRBV3-2) and TRBJ2-3; unclear D gene. Trimming stripped 0 bases from V and 1 base from J, with 17 bases between. This CDR3 is 18 amino acids long. Germline CDR1 and CDR2: LGHDT and YNNKEL (reference sequence). The CDR3 nucleotides are TGTGCCAGCAGCCAAGATTCATCCAAGGGAATCCGCACAGATACGCAGTATTTT. Residues: CASSQDSSKGIRTDTQYF.

Here the CDR3 DNA reads TGTGCCAGCCAAAAAGAGGGCTGGGATCAGCCCCAGCATTTT. As protein: CASQKEGWDQPQHF. This chain connects TRBV7-6 to TRBJ1-5; the D is unclear. The CDR3 runs to 14 residues. V lost 8 bases and J lost 5, with 16 bases in between. Germline V lookup: CDR1 SGHVS, CDR2 FNYEAQ.

The chain carries TRBV29-1 and TRBJ2-1, with 11 bases lining up with TRBD1. Germline CDR1 SQVTM, CDR2 ANQGSEA. J gave up 7 bases and V 8 bases, and 10 bases lay outside the gene matches. CDR3 length equals 14 residues. CDR3 in DNA: TGCAGCTCTGCCGGGGACAGGGGGGGGAATGAGCAGTTCTTC. It translates to CSSAGDRGGNEQFF.

With regard to this clone: The same CDR3 is also encoded by other DNA sequences in this sample. CDR3 bases: TGCGCCAGCAGCCCGGGACTTTACAATGAGCAGTTCTTC. It yields the protein CASSPGLYNEQFF. This rearrangement joins TRBV4-1 to TRBJ2-1, with D possibly matching TRBD2 (6 bases). V was trimmed by 4 bases and J by 4 bases, leaving 8 bases between them. This CDR3 region has 13 residues. Per germline, CDR1 MGHRA and CDR2 YSYEKL.

This chain joins TRBV5-6 and TRBJ1-2; 11 bases are shared with TRBD1. The CDR3 is 16 amino acids. The germline gives CDR1 SGHDT, CDR2 YYEEEE. The V segment lost 6 bases and the J segment 4 bases; nucleotides outside the gene matches: 11. The CDR3 sequence: CASIPLKDRGLYGYTF. The DNA for the CDR3 is TGTGCCAGCATACCCCTCAAGGACAGGGGGCTCTATGGCTACACCTTC.

The rearrangement links TRBV15 to TRBJ1-1; 7 bases are a match to TRBD1. This CDR3 is built from 14 residues. The V and J ends lost 1 base and 7 bases, in that order; junction bases with no gene match: 6. Germline lookup yields CDR1 LNHNV and CDR2 YYDKDF (reference sequence). The CDR3 loop is CATSRGPDRDEAFF. The CDR3, as DNA: TGTGCCACCAGCAGAGGGCCCGACAGGGATGAAGCTTTCTTT.

The chain combines TRBV15 with TRBJ1-1; D might be TRBD1 (5 bases). The CDR3 loop spans 14 amino acids. V lost 1 base and J 3 bases, leaving 9 bases between the germline ends. The V gene's germline CDR1 is LNHNV and CDR2 YYDKDF (reference sequence). CDR3: CATSRVRGYTEAFF. CDR3 nucleotide sequence: TGTGCCACCAGCAGAGTTCGGGGCTACACTGAAGCTTTCTTT.

The chain carries TRBV5-1 and TRBJ2-1; the D gene is possibly TRBD1 (5 bases). Germline V gene data show CDR1 as SGHRS and CDR2 as YFSETQ. The germline V and J ends were trimmed by 4 bases and 8 bases, with 19 bases remaining between them. The CDR3 length is 15 residues. CDR3 protein: CASSQTVSVRDEQFF. The CDR3 nucleotides are TGCGCCAGCAGCCAGACAGTTTCAGTTCGCGATGAGCAGTTCTTC.

CDR3 DNA: TGTGCCAGCAGCTTAGACCCAGGGGGAACCTACGAGCAGTACTTC. Residues: CASSLDPGGTYEQYF. The chain recombines TRBV7-8 with TRBJ2-7; 7 bases map to TRBD1. The length of the CDR3 is 15 residues. CDR1 SGHVS and CDR2 FQNEAQ come from the germline V gene. Germline trimming cut 1 base from V and 2 bases from J; bases unmatched to any gene: 5.

This clone was recorded once. V is TRBV6-2 or TRBV6-3 and J is TRBJ1-2; TRBD1 matches at 7 bases. The germline gives CDR1 MNHEY, CDR2 SVGEGT. This CDR3 is built from 14 residues. Losses at the gene ends were 5 bases for V and 7 bases for J; bases not matched to a gene: 10. CDR3 residues: CASSTIQGFGGYTF. Written as DNA, the CDR3 is TGTGCCAGCAGTACAATACAGGGGTTCGGTGGCTACACCTTC.

V gene TRBV7-2 combines with J gene TRBJ1-2, with TRBD1 identical over 10 bases. The CDR3 totals 14 residues. Germline CDR1 reads SGHTA; CDR2 reads FQGNSA. The V gene end was trimmed by 2 bases and the J gene end by 7 bases; junction bases not matched to a gene: 4. CDR3 sequence (DNA): TGTGCCAGCAGCTTAAGGGACAGGGGCCCTGGCTACACCTTC. Protein sequence: CASSLRDRGPGYTF.

The chain recombines TRBV11-2 with TRBJ2-1; 15 bases are a match to TRBD2. The germline V gene encodes CDR1 SGHAT and CDR2 FQNNGV. The CDR3 is 16 residues long. The junction had 8 bases not matched to a gene; V was cut back by 5 bases and J by 9 bases. For the CDR3, the DNA is TGTGCCAGCAGCGAGGTACCGGGACTAGCGGGAGGTGAGCAGTTCTTC. Its protein product is CASSEVPGLAGGEQFF.

The chain couples TRBV9 to TRBJ2-3; 8 bases are shared with TRBD1. Looked up from germline, CDR1 is SGDLS and CDR2 is YYNGEE. The CDR3 length is 14 residues. V was pared by 3 bases and J by 5 bases, with 5 bases of the junction left unmatched. CDR3 protein: CASSEDRVRDTQYF. CDR3 nucleotide sequence: TGTGCCAGCAGCGAGGACAGGGTGAGAGATACGCAGTATTTT.

This sequence joins TRBV7-9 and TRBJ2-6, with 7 nucleotides matching TRBD1. The CDR3 is 16 residues long. V lost 3 bases and J lost 4; bases outside the gene matches: 6. Germline V gives CDR1 SEHNR, CDR2 FQNEAQ (reference sequence). DNA of the CDR3: TGTGCCAGCAGCTTTGACACAGGGGTAGGGGCCAACGTCCTGACTTTC. Translated: CASSFDTGVGANVLTF.

V gene TRBV5-1 combines with J gene TRBJ1-1; tentatively, D is TRBD1 (5 bases). The CDR3 sequence is 16 residues long. The germline V gene has CDR1 SGHRS and CDR2 YFSETQ. V lost 0 bases and J lost 1, with 13 bases in between. The CDR3 bases are TGCGCCAGCAGCTTGGACGGGGCGAGCACGAACACTGAAGCTTTCTTT. This codes for CASSLDGASTNTEAFF. The full variable domain, completed using reference TRBV5-1 and TRBJ1-1, is KAGVTQTPRYLIKTRGQQVTLSCSPISGHRSVSWYQQTPGQGLQFLFEYFSETQRNKGNFPGRFSGRQFSNSRSEMNVSTLELGDSALYLCASSLDGASTNTEAFFGQGTRLTVV.

The rearrangement joins TRBV19 to TRBJ2-6; D is unresolved. This CDR3 is built from 13 residues. Germline loops: CDR1 LNHDA, CDR2 SQIVND (reference sequence). CDR3 sequence reads: CAGGPSGANVLTF. The CDR3 DNA reads as TGTGCTGGTGGTCCCTCTGGGGCCAACGTCCTGACTTTC.

This chain links TRBV4-3 with TRBJ1-1, with no clear D. The CDR3 runs to 13 residues. The V end was cut by 1 base, the J end by 7 bases, with 10 bases between. Germline CDR1 reads LGHNA; CDR2 reads YSLEER. CDR3 coding DNA: TGCGCCAGCAGCCAAGTCGAGGGAGTTGAAGCTTTCTTT. Translating gives CASSQVEGVEAFF.

This rearrangement joins TRBV6-6 to TRBJ2-1; 8 bases align to TRBD1. This CDR3 comprises 16 residues. The junction had 7 bases not matched to a gene; V was cut back by 4 bases and J by 2 bases. Germline CDR1 is MNHNY and CDR2 is SVGAGI (reference sequence). CDR3 amino acids: CASSSATGDPYNEQFF. The CDR3, as DNA: TGTGCCAGCAGTTCGGCGACAGGGGATCCCTACAATGAGCAGTTCTTC.